This T cell receptor (beta chain) is from a study of T cells in Graves' hyperthyroidism and ophthalmopathy. Trimming took 5 bases from V and 7 from J, leaving 18 bases between them. CDR1 and CDR2 (germline): GTSNPN, SVGIG (reference sequence). The CDR3 is 13 residues long. TCR beta CDR3 region amplification was performed from RNA transcripts. A set of HTBI primers served as the primers for a first-round RT-PCR of the TCR CDR3. TCRdb itself ran the multiplex PCR reads through MiXCR, one entry per CDR3 protein. Here the sample spans more than 600,000 distinct CDR3 sequences, about a sixth being singletons. This clonotype was recorded at least ten times. Each patient was aged 18 to 65 and had newly diagnosed hyperthyroidism of under 2 months' duration. Uncontrolled infection, other autoimmune disease, pregnancy or lactation barred patients from enrollment.

J is TRBJ2-7 and V is TRBV30, with D tentatively TRBD2 (6 bases). The receptor's source is a man aged 18 to 29 with Graves' hyperthyroidism. The specimen sequenced was blood. The CDR3 DNA follows: TGTGCCTGGGGGAAGGGACTCAAGGGGGAGCAGTACTTC. Its protein product is CAWGKGLKGEQYF.